This entry lists 25 T cell receptor beta chains sequenced from one sample in a study of T cells expressing NK-cell markers. From its re-call of the 5' RACE reads, TCRdb lists each CDR3 protein once, without DNA. The table counts a few hundred thousand distinct CDR3 sequences; around 5.3% lies in the top ten. Source material: blood T cells: a sorted CD56 or NKG2C T cell subset, CD4+ or CD8+ T cells, or bulk PBMC T cells (not recorded which). The receptors stem from a man between 18 and 69 years old in good health.

The chain has TRBV5-6 and TRBJ1-1. The CDR3 is 13 amino acids. Germline CDR1 is SGHDT and CDR2 is YYEEEE. The CDR3 spells CASSLWANTEAFF.

The chain carries TRBV7-9 and TRBJ1-4; TCRdb's D gene call, TRBD1, goes unchecked for lack of DNA. Germline CDR1 and CDR2: SEHNR and FQNEAQ (reference sequence). There are 14 residues in the CDR3. This CDR3 reads CASSLEGVGEKLFF. The whole variable domain, remainder taken from reference TRBV7-9 and TRBJ1-4, is DTGVSQNPRHKITKRGQNVTFRCDPISEHNRLYWYRQTLGQGPEFLTYFQNEAQLEKSRLLSDRFSAERPKGSFSTLEIQRTEQGDSAMYLCASSLEGVGEKLFFGSGTQLSVL.

This rearrangement joins TRBV9 to TRBJ2-3; without DNA, the TCRdb call of TRBD2 cannot be checked. The CDR3 runs 15 residues. The germline gives CDR1 SGDLS, CDR2 YYNGEE. The CDR3 here is CASSVASGGAQTQYF.

This sequence joins TRBV5-1 and TRBJ1-4; the D call of TRBD1 rests on TCRdb alone, since no DNA is present to check it. Germline CDR1 is SGHRS and CDR2 is YFSETQ. The CDR3 spans 18 residues. This CDR3 reads CASSLAWGTFATNEKLFF. The variable domain in full, completed from reference TRBV5-1 and TRBJ1-4, reads KAGVTQTPRYLIKTRGQQVTLSCSPISGHRSVSWYQQTPGQGLQFLFEYFSETQRNKGNFPGRFSGRQFSNSRSEMNVSTLELGDSALYLCASSLAWGTFATNEKLFFGSGTQLSVL.

J is TRBJ2-5 and V is TRBV5-1; the D call of TRBD1 rests on TCRdb alone, since no DNA is present to check it. This CDR3 is built from 16 residues. The germline V gene encodes CDR1 SGHRS and CDR2 YFSETQ. The CDR3 sequence: CASSLEGGGRQETQYF.

This chain connects TRBV2 to TRBJ2-5. This CDR3 comprises 14 residues. Germline CDR1 is SNHLY and CDR2 is FYNNEI. The CDR3 loop is CASSDLVVTETQYF.

The chain links TRBV9 to TRBJ1-2; the D call of TRBD1 rests on TCRdb alone, since no DNA is present to check it. The length of the CDR3 is 15 residues. Per germline, CDR1 SGDLS and CDR2 YYNGEE. CDR3 region: CASSDHDRANYGYTF.

The V call is TRBV2, the J call TRBJ2-7. The germline V gene encodes CDR1 SNHLY and CDR2 FYNNEI. The CDR3 sequence is 13 residues long. This CDR3 reads CASSESRIYEQYF.

The chain has TRBV2 and TRBJ1-5. The CDR3 totals 14 residues. Per the germline V gene, CDR1 is SNHLY and CDR2 is FYNNEI. The CDR3 is CASSGYRSNQPQHF.

The chain combines TRBV11-2 with TRBJ2-3; TCRdb proposes TRBD1, but this gene call is untestable without DNA. The germline gives CDR1 SGHAT, CDR2 FQNNGV. The CDR3 extends over 13 amino acids. This CDR3 is CASSQGHGDTQYF.

This rearrangement joins TRBV5-1 to TRBJ2-4; TCRdb lists TRBD1, though no DNA is available to test this call. This CDR3 contains 14 residues. Germline values: CDR1 SGHRS, CDR2 YFSETQ. The CDR3 region is CASSLAGGKNIQYF.

The CDR3 spells CASSEHRATYEQYF. The chain has TRBV6-4 and TRBJ2-7; absent DNA, TCRdb's TRBD1 call cannot be checked. The germline gives CDR1 MRHNA, CDR2 SNTAGT. CDR3 length: 14 amino acids.

This chain connects TRBV28 to TRBJ1-6; TCRdb selects TRBD1, and the lack of DNA leaves this call unchecked. CDR1 is MDHEN, CDR2 SYDVKM, per germline. The CDR3 runs 15 residues. CDR3 amino acids: CASSFFGQSNSPLHF.

The chain has TRBV10-3 and TRBJ2-3; checking the TCRdb D call of TRBD2 is not possible without DNA. The germline V gene has CDR1 ENHRY and CDR2 SYGVKD. The CDR3 totals 14 residues. CDR3 residues: CAIRPRGGTDTQYF.

This sequence joins TRBV4-1 and TRBJ1-5; TCRdb lists TRBD1, though no DNA is available to test this call. Germline CDR1 and CDR2: MGHRA and YSYEKL. The CDR3 consists of 15 residues. The CDR3 reads CASSRGGRNNQPQHF.

The chain uses TRBV11-2 and TRBJ2-7; absent DNA, TCRdb's TRBD2 call cannot be checked. Germline V CDR1 and CDR2: SGHAT, FQNNGV. This CDR3 spans 15 amino acids. The CDR3 loop is CASSPSSGPLYEQYF.

This chain uses TRBV3-1 with TRBJ2-2; TCRdb's D call, TRBD2, is unchecked because there is no DNA. Germline V lookup: CDR1 LGHDT, CDR2 YNNKEL (reference sequence). This CDR3 comprises 14 residues. The CDR3 protein is CASTYLAGTGELFF.

The chain recombines TRBV13 with TRBJ1-1; the D gene TCRdb calls, TRBD1, cannot be checked with no DNA. The CDR3 runs 16 residues. Per the germline V gene, CDR1 is PRHDT and CDR2 is FYEKMQ (reference sequence). CDR3: CASSLLTTLQGWEAFF. Supplemented by reference TRBV13 and TRBJ1-1, the full variable domain reads AAGVIQSPRHLIKEKRETATLKCYPIPRHDTVYWYQQGPGQDPQFLISFYEKMQSDKGSIPDRFSAQQFSDYHSELNMSSLELGDSALYFCASSLLTTLQGWEAFFGQGTRLTVV.

The chain employs TRBV29-1 and TRBJ2-3. This CDR3 spans 15 amino acids. CDR1 is SQVTM and CDR2 is ANQGSEA in the germline V gene. This CDR3 is CSVKGQLTTGDTQYF.

The rearrangement joins TRBV27 to TRBJ1-6; the TCRdb call, TRBD1, lacks DNA for checking. This CDR3 has 17 residues. Germline CDR1 is MNHEY and CDR2 is SMNVEV (reference sequence). The CDR3 here is CASSPADRGNIGSPLHF.

The rearrangement uses TRBV6-4 and TRBJ1-2. Germline loops: CDR1 MRHNA, CDR2 SNTAGT. This CDR3 region has 13 residues. This CDR3 reads CASSDSSGYGYTF.

This sequence joins TRBV11-2 and TRBJ2-3; lacking DNA, the TRBD2 call made by TCRdb goes unchecked. From germline, CDR1 is SGHAT and CDR2 FQNNGV. The CDR3 has 15 amino acids. The CDR3 loop reads CASSLMVAATDTQYF.

V gene TRBV27 combines with J gene TRBJ2-2. Germline CDR1 reads MNHEY; CDR2 reads SMNVEV (reference sequence). The CDR3 loop spans 13 amino acids. CDR3 amino acids: CASNKANTGELFF.

The genes are TRBV2 and TRBJ2-5; the D call of TRBD2 rests on TCRdb alone, since no DNA is present to check it. The CDR3 spans 16 residues. Germline V gene lookup returns CDR1 SNHLY and CDR2 FYNNEI. The CDR3: CATSPQGLAVQETQYF.

The chain is built from TRBV6-4 and TRBJ2-5; TCRdb indicates TRBD2, and absent DNA this call remains unverified. CDR1 is MRHNA and CDR2 is SNTAGT in the germline V gene. The CDR3 extends over 20 amino acids. The chain's CDR3 is CASSASPGTSGGALGETQYF.